This T cell receptor beta chain was documented in a study of blood T cell repertoires in COVID-19. Study-wide background: Sites in the United States, Italy and Spain provided acute and convalescent COVID-19 samples.

V shed 6 bases and J shed 9 bases, with 24 bases lying between them. From germline, CDR1 is WNHNN and CDR2 SYGVQD (reference sequence). This CDR3 is 16 amino acids long. In the original workflow: Cell counts per sample came from amplifying reference gene primers. Sequenced by immunoSEQ multiplex PCR; TCRdb stores in-frame clones only, minus some. The V and J calls and clone size come from that table; D and trimming were worked out from the DNA. The top ten clones hold 24% of a sample with about 16,000 clones, approximately 88% of them seen once. The sequenced sample was peripheral blood. The rearrangement links TRBV10-1 to TRBJ2-1; maybe TRBD2 (5 bases). This clonotype was obtained from a man in his sixties with acute or convalescent COVID-19. The CDR3 region is CASSPTWRLDAGEQFF. The DNA for the CDR3 is TGCGCCAGCAGCCCCACCTGGAGACTCGACGCGGGTGAGCAGTTCTTC.